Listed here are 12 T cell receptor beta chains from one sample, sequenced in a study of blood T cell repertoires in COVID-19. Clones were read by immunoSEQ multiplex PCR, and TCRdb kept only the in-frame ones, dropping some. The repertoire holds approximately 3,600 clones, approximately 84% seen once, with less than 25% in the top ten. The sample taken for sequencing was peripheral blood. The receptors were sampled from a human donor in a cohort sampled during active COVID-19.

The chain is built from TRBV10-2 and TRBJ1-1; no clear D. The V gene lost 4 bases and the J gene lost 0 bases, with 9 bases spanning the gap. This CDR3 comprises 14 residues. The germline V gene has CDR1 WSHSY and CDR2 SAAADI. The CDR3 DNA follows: TGCGCCAGCAGTGGTGCAGTTATGAACACTGAAGCTTTCTTT. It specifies CASSGAVMNTEAFF.

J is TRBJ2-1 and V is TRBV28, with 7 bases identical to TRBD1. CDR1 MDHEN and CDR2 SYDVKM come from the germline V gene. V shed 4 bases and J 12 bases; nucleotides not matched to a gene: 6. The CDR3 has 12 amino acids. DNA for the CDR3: TGTGCCAGCAGTTCCTACAGGGGTGGGCAGTTCTTC. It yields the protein CASSSYRGGQFF.

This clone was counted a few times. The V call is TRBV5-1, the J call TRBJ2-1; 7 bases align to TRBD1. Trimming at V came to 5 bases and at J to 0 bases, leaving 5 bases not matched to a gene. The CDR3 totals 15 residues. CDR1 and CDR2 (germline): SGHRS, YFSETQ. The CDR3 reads CASRGTVRSYNEQFF. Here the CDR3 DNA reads TGCGCCAGCAGGGGGACAGTCCGCTCCTACAATGAGCAGTTCTTC. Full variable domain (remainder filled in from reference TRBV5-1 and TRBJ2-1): KAGVTQTPRYLIKTRGQQVTLSCSPISGHRSVSWYQQTPGQGLQFLFEYFSETQRNKGNFPGRFSGRQFSNSRSEMNVSTLELGDSALYLCASRGTVRSYNEQFFGPGTRLTVL.

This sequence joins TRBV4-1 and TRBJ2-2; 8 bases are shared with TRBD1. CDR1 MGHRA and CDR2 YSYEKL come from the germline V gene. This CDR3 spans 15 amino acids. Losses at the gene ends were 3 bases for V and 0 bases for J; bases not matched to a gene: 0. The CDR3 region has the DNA TGCGCCAGCAGCCAGGGACAGGCGAACACCGGGGAGCTGTTTTTT. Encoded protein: CASSQGQANTGELFF.

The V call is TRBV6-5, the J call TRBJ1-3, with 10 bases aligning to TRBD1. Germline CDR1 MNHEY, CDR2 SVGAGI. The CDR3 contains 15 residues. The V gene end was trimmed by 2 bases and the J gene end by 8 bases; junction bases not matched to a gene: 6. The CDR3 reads CASSYGGDRGDTIYF. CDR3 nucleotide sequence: TGTGCCAGCAGTTACGGGGGGGACAGGGGAGACACCATATATTTT.

The CDR3 sequence: CASSPKGQGLAPNEQFF. CDR3 nucleotides: TGTGCCAGCAGCCCCAAAGGACAGGGACTAGCACCCAATGAGCAGTTCTTC. The V and J genes are TRBV14 and TRBJ2-1; tentatively, D is TRBD2 (9 bases). CDR1 and CDR2 (germline): SGHDN, FVKESK. V was cut by 4 bases and J by 6 bases, with 22 bases left in between. CDR3 length: 17 amino acids.

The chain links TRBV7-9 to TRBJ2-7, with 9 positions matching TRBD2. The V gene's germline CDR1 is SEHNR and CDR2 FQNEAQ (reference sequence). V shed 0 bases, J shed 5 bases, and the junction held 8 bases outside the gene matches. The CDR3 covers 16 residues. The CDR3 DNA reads TGTGCCAGCAGCTTAGCTGGCGGGGGGGATTTTGACGAGCAGTACTTC. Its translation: CASSLAGGGDFDEQYF.

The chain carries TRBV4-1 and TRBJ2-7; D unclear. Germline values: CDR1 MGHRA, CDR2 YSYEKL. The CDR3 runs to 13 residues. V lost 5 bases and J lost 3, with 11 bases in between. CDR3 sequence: CASSKVADYEQYF. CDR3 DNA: TGCGCCAGCAGCAAAGTGGCAGACTACGAGCAGTACTTC.

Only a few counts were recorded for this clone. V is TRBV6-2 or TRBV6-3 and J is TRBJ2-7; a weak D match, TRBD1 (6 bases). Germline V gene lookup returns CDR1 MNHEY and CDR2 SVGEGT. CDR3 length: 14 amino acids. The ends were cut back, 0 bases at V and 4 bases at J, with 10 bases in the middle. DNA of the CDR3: TGTGCCAGCAGTTACTCACAGGGTGTTTACGAGCAGTACTTC. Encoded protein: CASSYSQGVYEQYF.

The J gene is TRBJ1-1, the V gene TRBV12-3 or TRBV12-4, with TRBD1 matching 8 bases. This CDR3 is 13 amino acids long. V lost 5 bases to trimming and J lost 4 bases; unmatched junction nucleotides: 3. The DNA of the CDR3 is TGTGCCAGCAGTCGACAGGGGTTCACTGAAGCTTTCTTT. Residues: CASSRQGFTEAFF.

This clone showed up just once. The CDR3 protein is CASSESSSGGHTDTQYF. In DNA, the CDR3 is TGCGCCAGCAGTGAAAGTTCTAGTGGGGGACACACAGATACGCAGTATTTT. The chain joins TRBV10-2 to TRBJ2-3, with a possible D match to TRBD1 (6 bases). Germline V lookup: CDR1 WSHSY, CDR2 SAAADI. The CDR3 covers 17 residues. Trimming cost V 3 bases and J 2 bases, with 18 bases left between them.

The CDR3 DNA sequence: TGTGCCAGTGCAACGGGACAGGGGTACTCACCCCTCCACTTT. This gives the protein CASATGQGYSPLHF. The chain employs TRBV19 and TRBJ1-6; 10 bases agree with TRBD1. The CDR3 covers 14 residues. Germline lookup yields CDR1 LNHDA and CDR2 SQIVND (reference sequence). V was clipped by 8 bases and J by 10 bases; unmatched bases: 8.